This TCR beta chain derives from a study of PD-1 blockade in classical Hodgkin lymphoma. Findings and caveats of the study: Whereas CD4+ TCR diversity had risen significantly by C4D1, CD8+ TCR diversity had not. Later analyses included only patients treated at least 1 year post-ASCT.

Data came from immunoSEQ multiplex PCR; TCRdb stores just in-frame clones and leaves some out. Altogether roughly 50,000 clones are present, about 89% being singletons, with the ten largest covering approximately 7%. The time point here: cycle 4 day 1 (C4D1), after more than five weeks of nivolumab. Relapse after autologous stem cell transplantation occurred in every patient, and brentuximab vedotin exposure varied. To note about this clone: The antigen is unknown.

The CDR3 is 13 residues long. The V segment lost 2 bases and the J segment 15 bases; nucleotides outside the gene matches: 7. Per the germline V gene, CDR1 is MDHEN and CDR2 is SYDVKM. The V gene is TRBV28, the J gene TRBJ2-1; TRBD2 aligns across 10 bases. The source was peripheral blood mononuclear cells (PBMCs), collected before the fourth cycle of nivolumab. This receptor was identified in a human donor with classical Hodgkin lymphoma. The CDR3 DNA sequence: TGTGCCAGCAGTTTACTTTCTAGCGGGGGCCGGTTCTTC. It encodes CASSLLSSGGRFF.